The entry that follows covers one T cell receptor beta chain sequence. This sample is drawn from a study of blood T cell repertoires in COVID-19. Study in general: From T cells, B-cell-depleted T cells, or PBMCs came the material, which was cDNA or gDNA.

Cohorts were assigned according to the clinical history that participants reported. All recovered Cohort 3 donors got two negative PCRs, got clearance, or saw symptom resolution. Measured with immunoSEQ multiplex PCR; TCRdb has only the in-frame clones, and not every one. The sample lists roughly 330,000 clones, more than 70% occurring once. Source material: PBMCs or T cells enriched from blood (not recorded which). The sequence was collected from a woman aged 25-40 years who had recovered from COVID-19.

For the CDR3, the DNA is TGCGCCAGCAGCTTGGGAGGCACCACAACTAATGAAAAACTGTTTTTT. This gives the protein CASSLGGTTTNEKLFF. The rearrangement joins TRBV5-1 to TRBJ1-4; D unresolved. Germline V lookup: CDR1 SGHRS, CDR2 YFSETQ. This CDR3 spans 16 amino acids. V was clipped by 0 bases and J by 0 bases, with 9 bases between them. The whole variable domain, filled in from reference TRBV5-1 and TRBJ1-4, reads KAGVTQTPRYLIKTRGQQVTLSCSPISGHRSVSWYQQTPGQGLQFLFEYFSETQRNKGNFPGRFSGRQFSNSRSEMNVSTLELGDSALYLCASSLGGTTTNEKLFFGSGTQLSVL.